This T cell receptor (beta chain) emerged from a study of T-cell reconstitution after alpha-beta-depleted transplantation in children. Points on this clonotype: Its specificity is unknown.

Researchers prepared the TCRbeta library using unique molecular identifiers, the study reports. TCRdb re-called the PCR reads through MiXCR, storing one row per CDR3 protein. Among around 960,000 distinct CDR3 sequences listed, about 26% were seen once. CDR3 size: 12 residues. Germline CDR1 SEHNR, CDR2 FQNEAQ (reference sequence). V was cut by 5 bases and J by 11 bases, with 15 bases left in between. Whole-study findings and limits: At one year after transplant, newly produced T cells mostly accounted for T-cell counts and diversity. Day-60 TCRbeta diversity that was high in some patients was derived from surviving recipient T cells and thymic progenitors.

The sequence was obtained from a boy in the first two years of life who had a stem cell transplant for SCID, so the T cells may come from the graft donor. The specimen was PBMCs, mostly from graft donor cells, collected 360 days after TCRalphabeta/CD19-depleted stem cell transplant. This sequence joins TRBV7-9 and TRBJ1-1, with a possible D match to TRBD1 (5 bases). The CDR3 DNA sequence: TGTGCCAGCAGCCTTACGGGGCTTCGGGCTTTCTTT. Amino acid sequence: CASSLTGLRAFF.